Listed below are T cell receptor beta chains from one sample, sequenced in a study of T cell repertoires in cytomegalovirus infection. From the reads, TCRdb called clonotypes with MiXCR, one entry per CDR3 protein. The table has 800,000 to 950,000 distinct CDR3 sequences, 30% to 35% seen once. No antigens are known for them. This specimen was cultured CD8+ T cells from PBMCs, taken from culture after CMV antigen stimulation. These receptors were taken from a human donor in good health (CMV status not recorded). Some clones in this sample may be carry-over from other donors' samples. The CDR3 runs from the conserved cysteine through the conserved F or W. Each record gives: clone size, D gene, V gene, J gene, CDR3 protein, CDR3 DNA. A D gene is named only where the DNA matches it firmly. Clone size is shown for a subset of rows, as once, few, many or a class of expanded clone.

NA	TRBD1	TRBV6-2/TRBV6-3	TRBJ1-5	CASRGTGDQPQHF	TGTGCCAGCAGGGGGACAGGGGATCAGCCCCAGCATTTT
NA	NA	TRBV19	TRBJ2-3	CASRAGLRPASDTQYF	TGTGCCAGTAGGGCGGGTCTGCGACCGGCGTCAGATACGCAGTATTTT
NA	NA	TRBV5-6	TRBJ2-1	CASSYLIGNEQFF	TGTGCCAGCAGCTACTTGATCGGCAATGAGCAGTTCTTC
NA	TRBD1	TRBV4-2	TRBJ2-4	CASSQRTGAGAKNIQYF	TGTGCCAGCAGCCAACGGACAGGGGCAGGGGCCAAAAACATTCAGTACTTC
NA	NA	TRBV7-6	TRBJ1-3	CASSPRAGSSGNTIYF	TGTGCCAGCAGCCCCCGGGCAGGGAGCAGTGGAAACACCATATATTTT
NA	TRBD2	TRBV6-6	TRBJ2-3	CASSYTGLATATDTQYF	TGTGCCAGCAGTTACACCGGACTAGCTACGGCCACAGATACGCAGTATTTT
few	NA	TRBV2	TRBJ1-2	CASSEVETTYGYTF	TGTGCCAGCAGTGAAGTTGAGACAACCTATGGCTACACCTTC
many	NA	TRBV12-5	TRBJ1-5	CASGGVNQPQHF	TGTGCTAGTGGTGGGGTGAATCAGCCCCAGCATTTT
many	NA	TRBV7-9	TRBJ2-2	CASSATRNTGELFF	TGTGCCAGCAGCGCAACCAGAAACACCGGGGAGCTGTTTTTT
NA	NA	TRBV7-6	TRBJ1-4	CASSSLRGVLTNEKLFF	TGTGCCAGCAGCTCTTTACGAGGGGTTCTAACTAATGAAAAACTGTTTTTT
NA	NA	TRBV20-1	TRBJ2-1	CSARGVEGYNEQFF	TGCAGTGCTAGAGGGGTGGAGGGCTACAATGAGCAGTTCTTC
NA	NA	TRBV6-1	TRBJ1-5	CASKTRGLSGDQPQHF	TGTGCCAGCAAAACCAGGGGTCTCTCAGGTGATCAGCCCCAGCATTTT
NA	TRBD1	TRBV6-2/TRBV6-3	TRBJ1-4	CASSYSDREKKLFF	TGTGCCAGCAGTTATTCCGACAGGGAGAAAAAACTGTTTTTT